The rows below give T cell receptor beta chains drawn from one sample of a study of naive and memory T cell subsets. MiXCR, run by TCRdb on the 5' RACE reads, gives a single entry per CDR3 protein. The table has about 62,000 distinct CDR3 sequences, roughly 8.1% seen once. The receptors originated from a female donor in good health. CDR3s include the opening cysteine and the closing phenylalanine or tryptophan. Fields, in order: clone size, D gene, V gene, J gene, CDR3 protein, CDR3 DNA. D genes are given only for firm matches. Size is omitted from some rows. Given values are once, few, many or a class for expanded clones.

NA	NA	TRBV12-3/TRBV12-4	TRBJ1-2	CASSPDKQGVNALYGYTF	TGTGCCAGCTCGCCCGACAAACAAGGAGTGAATGCACTATATGGCTACACCTTC
few	TRBD1	TRBV12-3/TRBV12-4	TRBJ1-4	CASSRGTAGGEKLFF	TGTGCCAGCAGTAGGGGGACAGCAGGAGGCGAAAAACTGTTTTTT
few	TRBD1	TRBV12-3/TRBV12-4	TRBJ1-6	CASSRDRNSPLHF	TGTGCCAGCAGCCGGGACAGAAATTCACCCCTCCACTTT
NA	NA	TRBV28	TRBJ2-7	CASSLPPDSLAYEQYF	TGTGCCAGCAGTTTACCACCCGACAGCCTAGCCTACGAGCAGTACTTC
NA	TRBD1	TRBV6-1	TRBJ2-5	CASSAGQGPETQYF	TGTGCCAGCAGTGCCGGACAGGGCCCGGAGACCCAGTACTTC
few	TRBD1	TRBV6-1	TRBJ2-1	CASRRTGGDEQFF	TGTGCCAGCAGACGGACAGGGGGCGATGAGCAGTTCTTC
many	TRBD1	TRBV12-5	TRBJ1-5	CASGLGQGEISNQPQHF	TGTGCTAGTGGTTTGGGGCAGGGGGAGATCAGCAATCAGCCCCAGCATTTT
few	TRBD1	TRBV5-1	TRBJ2-7	CASSFGTGTYEQYF	TGCGCCAGCAGCTTCGGGACAGGGACCTACGAGCAGTACTTC
NA	NA	TRBV19	TRBJ2-3	CASSIGQGGPDTQYF	TGTGCCAGTAGTATAGGCCAGGGGGGCCCAGATACGCAGTATTTT
few	TRBD1	TRBV11-3	TRBJ2-7	CASSLARDRSGRYEQYF	TGTGCCAGCAGCTTAGCCCGGGACAGGAGTGGACGCTACGAGCAGTACTTC
few	TRBD1	TRBV27	TRBJ1-1	CASSFSGTGDTEAFF	TGTGCCAGCAGTTTCTCCGGGACAGGAGACACTGAAGCTTTCTTT
NA	NA	TRBV3-1	TRBJ2-7	CASSRGAETQQYF	TGTGCCAGCAGCCGAGGAGCCGAGACCCAGCAGTACTTC
NA	NA	TRBV14	TRBJ2-1	CASSLPLYNEQFF	TGTGCCAGCAGCCTCCCTCTGTACAATGAGCAGTTCTTC
many	NA	TRBV11-2	TRBJ1-2	CASSQGAEGGYTF	TGTGCCAGCAGCCAAGGGGCGGAGGGCGGCTACACCTTC
many	NA	TRBV6-2/TRBV6-3	TRBJ2-1	CASRTLRVLDPSYNEQFF	TGTGCCAGCAGGACATTACGGGTTCTGGACCCCTCGTACAATGAGCAGTTCTTC
NA	NA	TRBV27	TRBJ2-7	CASSLTPRRGDYEQYF	TGTGCCAGCAGTTTAACCCCTCGCAGGGGAGACTACGAGCAGTACTTC
few	TRBD1	TRBV19	TRBJ2-2	CASSIGGQYTGELFF	TGTGCCAGTAGTATAGGGGGACAGTACACCGGGGAGCTGTTTTTT
many	TRBD1	TRBV28	TRBJ1-4	CASRGTGPEKLFF	TGTGCCAGCAGGGGGACAGGGCCTGAAAAACTGTTTTTT
many	NA	TRBV6-1	TRBJ1-5	CASSGLSWGNQPQHF	TGTGCCAGCAGTGGGTTGTCCTGGGGCAATCAGCCCCAGCATTTT
many	NA	TRBV28	TRBJ1-2	CASSFLRSRGYTF	TGTGCCAGCAGTTTTCTTCGTTCTAGGGGCTACACCTTC
NA	TRBD2	TRBV28	TRBJ2-1	CASSLWTPTGLAVYNEQFF	TGTGCCAGCAGTTTATGGACGCCCACCGGACTAGCGGTGTACAATGAGCAGTTCTTC
few	TRBD1	TRBV4-1	TRBJ1-1	CASSQVRGRKAEAFF	TGCGCCAGCAGCCAAGTGAGGGGGCGCAAGGCTGAAGCTTTCTTT
many	TRBD2	TRBV20-1	TRBJ2-3	CSARDTTGGAKNTQYF	TGCAGTGCTAGAGATACTACCGGGGGGGCTAAAAATACGCAGTATTTT
many	NA	TRBV5-1	TRBJ1-2	CASSFTAYYGYTF	TGCGCCAGCAGCTTTACCGCGTACTATGGCTACACCTTC
few	TRBD1	TRBV15	TRBJ2-5	CATSSGTDQETQYF	TGTGCCACCAGCAGCGGGACAGATCAAGAGACCCAGTACTTC
few	NA	TRBV30	TRBJ1-1	CAWSVQMAEAFF	TGTGCCTGGAGTGTACAAATGGCTGAAGCTTTCTTT
few	TRBD1	TRBV6-6	TRBJ1-1	CASSHTGVKMNTEAFF	TGTGCCAGCAGCCACACAGGGGTCAAAATGAACACTGAAGCTTTCTTT
few	TRBD2	TRBV27	TRBJ2-1	CASRSASGGWANEQFF	TGTGCCAGCAGATCCGCTAGCGGGGGGTGGGCCAATGAGCAGTTCTTC
NA	NA	TRBV25-1	TRBJ2-7	CASSGGARYEQYF	TGTGCCAGCAGTGGGGGGGCACGGTACGAGCAGTACTTC
NA	NA	TRBV27	TRBJ2-7	CASRSGTDPSYEQYF	TGTGCCAGCAGATCAGGGACGGACCCCTCCTACGAGCAGTACTTC
NA	TRBD1	TRBV10-3	TRBJ1-2	CAISPGTGLIPSYTF	TGTGCCATCAGTCCTGGGACAGGGTTAATTCCCAGCTACACCTTC
many	NA	TRBV6-5	TRBJ1-4	CASSYGQRTLATNEKLFF	TGTGCCAGCAGTTACGGACAGCGGACGCTTGCAACTAATGAAAAACTGTTTTTT
many	NA	TRBV29-1	TRBJ1-4	CSVTQSNEKLFF	TGCAGCGTGACACAGAGTAATGAAAAACTGTTTTTT
few	NA	TRBV6-1	TRBJ2-3	CASSEPNTDTQYF	TGTGCCAGCAGTGAACCGAACACAGATACGCAGTATTTT
few	TRBD2	TRBV19	TRBJ2-3	CASSIRGGSLSNTQYF	TGTGCCAGTAGTATAAGAGGCGGGAGTCTCTCAAATACGCAGTATTTT
NA	TRBD2	TRBV12-3/TRBV12-4	TRBJ2-7	CASSTGGSSYEQYF	TGTGCCAGCAGTACGGGGGGTTCCTCCTACGAGCAGTACTTC
few	TRBD2	TRBV27	TRBJ2-1	CASRPLAGGVEEQFF	TGTGCCAGCAGACCCCTAGCGGGAGGTGTTGAGGAGCAGTTCTTC
many	TRBD2	TRBV6-5	TRBJ2-7	CASSYSAGGTYEQYF	TGTGCCAGCAGTTACTCTGCGGGAGGCACCTACGAGCAGTACTTC
few	NA	TRBV7-9	TRBJ2-1	CASSPRAKYNEQFF	TGTGCCAGCAGCCCCCGAGCCAAGTACAATGAGCAGTTCTTC
few	TRBD1	TRBV5-1	TRBJ2-5	CASSPGTAQETQYF	TGCGCCAGCAGCCCCGGGACAGCTCAAGAGACCCAGTACTTC
many	NA	TRBV14	TRBJ1-3	CASSQGPGSGNTIYF	TGTGCCAGCAGCCAAGGTCCTGGATCTGGAAACACCATATATTTT
few	NA	TRBV19	TRBJ2-3	CASSLSLNRQGGTDTQYF	TGTGCCAGTAGTCTGTCTTTGAACCGGCAGGGAGGAACAGATACGCAGTATTTT
NA	TRBD1	TRBV11-1	TRBJ1-4	CASSSDRDEKLFF	TGTGCCAGCAGCTCCGACAGGGATGAAAAACTGTTTTTT
NA	NA	TRBV6-1	TRBJ2-4	CASSPGFGVNEINIQYF	TGTGCCAGCAGTCCCGGGTTTGGCGTCAATGAGATAAACATTCAGTACTTC
few	NA	TRBV9	TRBJ2-7	CASSVAARGLEQYF	TGTGCCAGCAGCGTAGCCGCCCGGGGGCTCGAGCAGTACTTC
few	NA	TRBV6-5	TRBJ2-7	CASRVGLTYEQYF	TGTGCCAGCAGGGTGGGACTCACCTACGAGCAGTACTTC
NA	NA	TRBV7-9	TRBJ2-6	CASSQLPQGGTGANVLTF	TGTGCCAGCAGCCAACTACCCCAGGGGGGCACTGGGGCCAACGTCCTGACTTTC
many	TRBD1	TRBV14	TRBJ1-2	CASSHNRGLRNGYTF	TGTGCCAGCAGCCATAACAGGGGGCTGAGGAATGGCTACACCTTC
many	NA	TRBV10-2	TRBJ1-5	CASSENSYNQPQHF	TGCGCCAGCAGTGAGAACAGCTACAATCAGCCCCAGCATTTT
few	TRBD1	TRBV5-1	TRBJ2-1	CASSLPLTGGKNEQFF	TGCGCCAGCAGCTTGCCCCTGACAGGGGGCAAGAATGAGCAGTTCTTC
NA	TRBD2	TRBV5-1	TRBJ2-3	CASSLVSGRGTDTQYF	TGCGCCAGCAGCTTGGTTAGCGGGAGAGGTACAGATACGCAGTATTTT
few	TRBD2	TRBV13	TRBJ2-7	CASSPITSVAYEQYF	TGTGCCAGCAGCCCAATTACTAGCGTGGCCTACGAGCAGTACTTC
few	NA	TRBV20-1	TRBJ2-4	CSASARKNIQYF	TGCAGTGCGTCGGCACGGAAAAACATTCAGTACTTC
few	TRBD1	TRBV12-3/TRBV12-4	TRBJ2-7	CASNHPGGQGVYEQYF	TGTGCCAGCAACCACCCGGGGGGACAGGGGGTCTACGAGCAGTACTTC
many	TRBD2	TRBV4-1	TRBJ2-1	CASSQDGTRSYNEQFF	TGCGCCAGCAGCCAAGACGGGACTAGGAGCTACAATGAGCAGTTCTTC
NA	TRBD2	TRBV6-5	TRBJ2-1	CASSYRTSGRSGSYNEQFF	TGTGCCAGCAGTTACAGGACTAGCGGGCGGTCTGGCTCCTACAATGAGCAGTTCTTC
many	NA	TRBV20-1	TRBJ1-1	CSASTTENTEAFF	TGCAGTGCCTCAACCACAGAGAACACTGAAGCTTTCTTT